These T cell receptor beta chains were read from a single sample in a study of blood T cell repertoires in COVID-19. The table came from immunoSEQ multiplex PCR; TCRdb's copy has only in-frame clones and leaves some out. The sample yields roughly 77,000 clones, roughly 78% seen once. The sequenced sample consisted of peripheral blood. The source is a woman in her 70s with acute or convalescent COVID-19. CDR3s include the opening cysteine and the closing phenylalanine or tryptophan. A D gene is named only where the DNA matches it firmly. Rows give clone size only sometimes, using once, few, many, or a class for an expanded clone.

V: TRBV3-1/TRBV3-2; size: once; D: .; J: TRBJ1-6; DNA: TGTGCCAGCAGATATGGGGGGGAGGGATCACCCCTCCACTTT; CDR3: CASRYGGEGSPLHF
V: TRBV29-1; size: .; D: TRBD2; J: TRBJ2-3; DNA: TGCAGCGTAGAAAGCGGGGGGTTAGATACGCAGTATTTT; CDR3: CSVESGGLDTQYF
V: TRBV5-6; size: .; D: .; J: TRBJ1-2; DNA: TGTGCCAGCAGCCGGACGATGCAGGGTAGCGGCTACACCTTC; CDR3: CASSRTMQGSGYTF
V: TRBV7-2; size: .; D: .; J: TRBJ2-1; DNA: TGTGCCAGCAGTCGTGCGCGGGTTGGGCAGAATGAGCAGTTCTTC; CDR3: CASSRARVGQNEQFF
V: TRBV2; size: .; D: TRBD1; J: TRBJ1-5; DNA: TGTGCCAGCAGTGTCCCGGGACAGGGTATAATTGGCAGCAATCAGCCCCAGCATTTT; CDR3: CASSVPGQGIIGSNQPQHF
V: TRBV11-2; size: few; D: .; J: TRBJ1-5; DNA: TGTGCCAGCAGCTTAGCCAGTAATCAGCCCCAGCATTTT; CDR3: CASSLASNQPQHF
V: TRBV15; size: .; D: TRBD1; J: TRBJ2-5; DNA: TGTGCCACCAGCAGGACAGGGGTGGGAGAGACCCAGTACTTC; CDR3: CATSRTGVGETQYF
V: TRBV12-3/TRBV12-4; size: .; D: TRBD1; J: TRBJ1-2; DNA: TGTGCCAGCAGTTTGGGACAGGGATCTGGCTACACCTTC; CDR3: CASSLGQGSGYTF
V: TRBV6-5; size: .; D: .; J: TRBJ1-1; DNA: TGTGCCAGCAGTTACGGGGGCGGCACTGAAGCTTTCTTT; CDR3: CASSYGGGTEAFF
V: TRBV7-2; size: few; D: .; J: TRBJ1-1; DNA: TGTGCCAGCAGCTTAGTGAACAGAAACACTGAAGCTTTCTTT; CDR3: CASSLVNRNTEAFF
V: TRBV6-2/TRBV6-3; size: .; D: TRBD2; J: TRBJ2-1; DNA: TGTGCCAGCAGTTGGCACTCGTTGCGGGGGTTTGAGCAGTTCTTC; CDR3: CASSWHSLRGFEQFF
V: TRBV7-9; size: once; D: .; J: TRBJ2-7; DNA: TGTGCCAGCAGCCCTCCCAATGCACGGGGCTCCTACGAGCAGTACTTC; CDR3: CASSPPNARGSYEQYF
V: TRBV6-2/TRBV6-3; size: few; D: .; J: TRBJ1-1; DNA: TGTGCCAGCAGCCTCCTAGGGGGCACTGAAGCTTTCTTT; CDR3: CASSLLGGTEAFF
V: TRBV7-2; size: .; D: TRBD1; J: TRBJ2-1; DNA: TGTGCCAGCAGCTTAGTAAAGGGGGCCAATGAGCAGTTCTTC; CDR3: CASSLVKGANEQFF
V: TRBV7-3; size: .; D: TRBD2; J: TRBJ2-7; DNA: TGTGCCAGCAGCGAGACTAGCGGGGGCCCATCCGAGCAGTACTTC; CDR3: CASSETSGGPSEQYF
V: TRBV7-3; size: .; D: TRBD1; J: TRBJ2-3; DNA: TGTGCCAGCAGCCGGCGGACAGGGATGACAGATACGCAGTATTTT; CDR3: CASSRRTGMTDTQYF
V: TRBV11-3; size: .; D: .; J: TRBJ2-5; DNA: TGTGCCAGCAGCTTAAGAGGGTCATCAGGAGAGACCCAGTACTTC; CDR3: CASSLRGSSGETQYF
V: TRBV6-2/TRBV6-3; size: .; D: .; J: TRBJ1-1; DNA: TGTGCCAGCACCCCCGAGGGAAACACAGGGTCAATGAACACTGAAGCTTTCTTT; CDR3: CASTPEGNTGSMNTEAFF
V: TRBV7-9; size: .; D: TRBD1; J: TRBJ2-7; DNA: TGTGCCAGCAGCCAAAGCTCGCGACAGGGGACACACGAGCAGTACTTC; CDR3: CASSQSSRQGTHEQYF
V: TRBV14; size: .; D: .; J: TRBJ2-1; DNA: TGTGCCAGCAGCCAAGTCAGGGTGATTATAAATGAGCAGTTCTTC; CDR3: CASSQVRVIINEQFF
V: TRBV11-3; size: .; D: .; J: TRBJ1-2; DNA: TGTGCCAGCAGCTTAGGACGACTGAGCATCTATGGCTACACCTTC; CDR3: CASSLGRLSIYGYTF
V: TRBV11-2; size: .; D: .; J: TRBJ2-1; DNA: TGTGCCAGCAGCTTAGCGGGACAGCGGGCGAGTGAGCAGTTCTTC; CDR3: CASSLAGQRASEQFF
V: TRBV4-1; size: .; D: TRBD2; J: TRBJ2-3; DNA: TGCGCCAGCAGCCAAGATCAGGTCGGGCTAGCGGGGGGAAGACCTAGCACAGATACGCAGTATTTT; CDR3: CASSQDQVGLAGGRPSTDTQYF
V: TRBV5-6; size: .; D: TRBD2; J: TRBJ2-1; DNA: TGTGCCAGCAGCCCCGGACTAGCGGGGCCACGGCGTACCAATGAGCAGTTCTTC; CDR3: CASSPGLAGPRRTNEQFF
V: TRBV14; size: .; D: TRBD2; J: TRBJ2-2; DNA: TGTGCCAGCAGCCAAGGACTAGCGGGGGGTGCCGGGGAGCTGTTTTTT; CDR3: CASSQGLAGGAGELFF
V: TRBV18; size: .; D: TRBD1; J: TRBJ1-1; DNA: TGTGCCAGCTTTCCGGGACAGACGATGAACACTGAAGCTTTCTTT; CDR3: CASFPGQTMNTEAFF
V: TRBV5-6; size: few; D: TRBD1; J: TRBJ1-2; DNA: TGTGCCAGCAGCCTCTGGGGGACAGGGGCGTTTAACTATGGCTACACCTTC; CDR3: CASSLWGTGAFNYGYTF
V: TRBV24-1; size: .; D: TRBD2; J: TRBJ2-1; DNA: TGTGCCACCAGTGTGCCTAGCGGGGGGGGGACCTACAATGAGCAGTTCTTC; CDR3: CATSVPSGGGTYNEQFF